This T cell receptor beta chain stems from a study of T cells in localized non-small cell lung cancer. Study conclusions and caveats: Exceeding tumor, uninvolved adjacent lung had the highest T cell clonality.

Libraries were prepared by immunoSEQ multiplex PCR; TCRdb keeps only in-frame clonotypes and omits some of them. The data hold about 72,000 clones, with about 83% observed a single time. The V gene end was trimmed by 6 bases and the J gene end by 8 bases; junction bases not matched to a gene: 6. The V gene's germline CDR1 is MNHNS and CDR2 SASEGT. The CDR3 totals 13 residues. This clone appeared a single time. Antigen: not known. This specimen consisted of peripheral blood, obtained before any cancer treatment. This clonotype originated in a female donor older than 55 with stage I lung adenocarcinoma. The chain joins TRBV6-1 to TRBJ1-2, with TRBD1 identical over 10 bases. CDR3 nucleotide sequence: TGTGCCAGCAGACCGGGACAGGGGTACGGCTACACCTTC. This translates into CASRPGQGYGYTF.